The entry below gives a single T cell receptor (beta chain) sequence along with its context. Its antigen is undetermined. Sample time point: persistent/refractory GD, antithyroid drugs over 5 years with positive TRAb. From RNA extracted from PBMCs, the TCR library was made. From an endocrinology department in Xi'an, China, came the patients. The data derive from a study of regulatory T cells in long-lasting Graves disease. Building the TCR beta libraries relied on iRepertoire HTBI primers, and CDR3 regions underwent Arm-PCR. Each CDR3 protein gets one entry after TCRdb re-called the multiplex PCR reads with MiXCR. Of over 350,000 distinct CDR3 sequences in the sample, more than 20% are singletons; the top ten hold less than 25%. Study-wide results and limits: Persistent disease preferred TRBV28, TRBJ1-2 and TRBJ2-5.

Trimming stripped 2 bases from V and 1 base from J, with 15 bases between. Germline assignment: CDR1 MNHEY and CDR2 SMNVEV (reference sequence). The CDR3 is 16 residues long. The sample here was peripheral blood mononuclear cells (PBMCs), taken when the disease was refractory, from a patient treated with antithyroid drugs. V and J are TRBV27 and TRBJ2-7, with D possibly TRBD1 on 5 matching bases. The TCR comes from a female donor with Graves disease. The CDR3 nucleotides are TGTGCCAGCAGTTTAGTTATAAGGGGTCGATCCTACGAGCAGTACTTC. Translated: CASSLVIRGRSYEQYF.